The sequence of this T cell receptor (beta chain) was determined in a study of T cell changes during pregnancy in multiple sclerosis. Repertoires were generated with immunoSEQ multiplex PCR, while TCRdb's copy carries only in-frame clones and drops some. The table records some 30,000 clones, about nine tenths of them present only once. The CDR3 runs 13 residues. V was pared by 4 bases and J by 6 bases, with 15 bases between. Per germline, CDR1 GTSNPN and CDR2 SVGIG (reference sequence). The origin of this receptor is a female donor with multiple sclerosis, enrolled in a pregnancy study. The material sequenced was CD8+ T cells from peripheral blood mononuclear cells, taken before pregnancy. The chain combines TRBV30 with TRBJ1-2; a possible D gene is TRBD1 (5 bases). The CDR3 sequence is CAWTSGAGNGYTF. Here the CDR3 DNA reads TGTGCCTGGACTTCTGGGGCTGGTAATGGCTACACCTTC.